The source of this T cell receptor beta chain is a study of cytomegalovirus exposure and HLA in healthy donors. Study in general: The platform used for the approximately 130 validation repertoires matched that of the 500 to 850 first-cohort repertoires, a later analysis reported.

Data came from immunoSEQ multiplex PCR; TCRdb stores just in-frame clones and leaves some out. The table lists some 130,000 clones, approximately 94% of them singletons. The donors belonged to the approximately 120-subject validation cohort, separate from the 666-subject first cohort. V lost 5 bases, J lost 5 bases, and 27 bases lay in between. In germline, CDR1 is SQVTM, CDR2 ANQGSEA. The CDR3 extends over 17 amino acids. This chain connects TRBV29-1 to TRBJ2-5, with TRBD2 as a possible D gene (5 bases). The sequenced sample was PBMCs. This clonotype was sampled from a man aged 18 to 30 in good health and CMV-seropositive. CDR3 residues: CSVLSRAGGKPTETQYF. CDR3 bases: TGCAGCGTTTTGTCTCGGGCAGGAGGAAAGCCAACGGAGACCCAGTACTTC. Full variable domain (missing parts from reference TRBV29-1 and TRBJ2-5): SAVISQKPSRDICQRGTSLTIQCQVDSQVTMMFWYRQQPGQSLTLIATANQGSEATYESGFVIDKFPISRPNLTFSTLTVSNMSPEDSSIYLCSVLSRAGGKPTETQYFGPGTRLLVL.